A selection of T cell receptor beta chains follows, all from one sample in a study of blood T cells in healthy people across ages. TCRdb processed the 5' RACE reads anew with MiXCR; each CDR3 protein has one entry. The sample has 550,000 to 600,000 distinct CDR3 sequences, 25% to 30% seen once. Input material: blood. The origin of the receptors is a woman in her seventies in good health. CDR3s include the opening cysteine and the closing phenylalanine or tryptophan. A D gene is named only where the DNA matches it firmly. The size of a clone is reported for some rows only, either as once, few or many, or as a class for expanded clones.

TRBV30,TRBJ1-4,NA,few,TGTGCCTGGAGTGTGGGTCAGGGAGTAACTAATGAAAAACTGTTTTTT,CAWSVGQGVTNEKLFF
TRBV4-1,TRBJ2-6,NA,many,TGCGCCAGCAGCCAAGAATTCTCTGGGGCCAACGTCCTGACTTTC,CASSQEFSGANVLTF
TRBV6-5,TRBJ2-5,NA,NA,TGTGCCAGCAGTTACTCGATAAGAAGGGAAAAAGAGACCCAGTACTTC,CASSYSIRREKETQYF
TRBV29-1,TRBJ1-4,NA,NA,TGCAGCGTTGAAGGGGTCAATGAAAAACTGTTTTTT,CSVEGVNEKLFF
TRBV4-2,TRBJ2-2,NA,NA,TGTGCCAGCAGCCAAGGATACAGCCTTGGGGCCGGGGAGCTGTTTTTT,CASSQGYSLGAGELFF
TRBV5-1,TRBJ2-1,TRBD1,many,TGCGCCAGCAGCTTGGGAGGGGGCGATTACAATGAGCAGTTCTTC,CASSLGGGDYNEQFF
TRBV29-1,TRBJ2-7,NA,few,TGCGGCGTTGATATAGGGTCCTACGAGCAGTACTTC,CGVDIGSYEQYF
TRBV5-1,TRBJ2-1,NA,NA,TGCGCCAGCAGCTATGACGCGAATGAGCAGTTCTTC,CASSYDANEQFF
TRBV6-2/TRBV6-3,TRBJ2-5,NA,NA,TGTGCCAGCAGGGGCCGGGCGGAGACCCAGTACTTC,CASRGRAETQYF
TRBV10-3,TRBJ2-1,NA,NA,TGTGCCATCAGTGATGGGGGGCATGAGCAGTTCTTC,CAISDGGHEQFF
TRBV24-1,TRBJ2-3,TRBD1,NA,TGTGCCACCAGTCGGCAGGGGGTCGCAGATACGCAGTATTTT,CATSRQGVADTQYF
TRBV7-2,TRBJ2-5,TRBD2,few,TGTGCCAGCAGCTTAGCGCTCCTAGCGGGGACTCAAGAGACCCAGTACTTC,CASSLALLAGTQETQYF
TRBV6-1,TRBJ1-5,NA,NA,TGTGCCAGCAGTGAAGCCCAGGGAGATCAGCCCCAGCATTTT,CASSEAQGDQPQHF
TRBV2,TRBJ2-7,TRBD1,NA,TGTGCCAGCACCTGGGACAGGGGCCCTTACGAGCAGTACTTC,CASTWDRGPYEQYF
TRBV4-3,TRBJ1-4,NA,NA,TGCGCCAGCAGCCAAGGGGCGGTATTGGAAAAACTGTTTTTT,CASSQGAVLEKLFF
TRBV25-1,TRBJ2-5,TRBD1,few,TGTGCCAGCAGTGAAATAGGGGGCACGGAGACCCAGTACTTC,CASSEIGGTETQYF
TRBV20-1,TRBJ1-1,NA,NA,TGCAGTGCTAGAGAGGGAGGGACTCCTTGGACTGAAGCTTTCTTT,CSAREGGTPWTEAFF
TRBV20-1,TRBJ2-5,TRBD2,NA,TGCAGTGCCAGAGTTGGGAGGGAAAAGACCCAGTACTTC,CSARVGREKTQYF
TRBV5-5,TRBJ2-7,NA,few,TGTGCCAGCAGCTTGGATCCACGGAGCTCCTACGAGCAGTACTTC,CASSLDPRSSYEQYF
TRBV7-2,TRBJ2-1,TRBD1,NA,TGTGCCAGCAGCCCAGGGACAGGAAACAATGAGCAGTTCTTC,CASSPGTGNNEQFF
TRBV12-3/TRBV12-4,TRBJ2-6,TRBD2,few,TGTGCCAGCAGTTTGTCTAGCGGGGTATCTGGGGCCAACGTCCTGACTTTC,CASSLSSGVSGANVLTF
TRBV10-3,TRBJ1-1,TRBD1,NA,TGTGCCATCAGCCAGACAGGGGTGGACACTGAAGCTTTCTTT,CAISQTGVDTEAFF
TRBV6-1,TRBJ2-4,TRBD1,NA,TGTGCCAGCAGTGAAGGGGGACAGAAAAACATTCAGTACTTC,CASSEGGQKNIQYF
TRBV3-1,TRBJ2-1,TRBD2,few,TGTGCCAGCAGCCAAGAGGGCCTAGCGGGATCTGGTGAGCAGTTCTTC,CASSQEGLAGSGEQFF
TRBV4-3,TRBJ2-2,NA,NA,TGCGCCAGCAGCCAAGATCGGTGGGCAGGGGGGAACGGGGAGCTGTTTTTT,CASSQDRWAGGNGELFF
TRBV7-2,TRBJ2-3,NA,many,TGTGCCAGCAGCCCTCAAGTGAGCACAGATACGCAGTATTTT,CASSPQVSTDTQYF
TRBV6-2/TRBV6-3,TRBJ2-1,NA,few,TGTGCCAGCAGTTACCACGGGGGGGACAGAAAGCAGTTCTTC,CASSYHGGDRKQFF
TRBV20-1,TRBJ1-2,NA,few,TGCAGTGCTAGAGTGGAGGGTTACTATGGCTACACCTTC,CSARVEGYYGYTF
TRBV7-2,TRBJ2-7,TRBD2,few,TGTGCCAGCAGCTTAGTGGGGGGGTTTACCTACGAGCAGTACTTC,CASSLVGGFTYEQYF
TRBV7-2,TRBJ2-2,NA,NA,TGTGCCAGCAGCTTGGGCGGGACACCAGTAACCGGGGAGCTGTTTTTT,CASSLGGTPVTGELFF
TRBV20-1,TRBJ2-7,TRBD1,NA,TGCAGTGCTAGAGATGGGGACAGGGCTTCCTACGAGCAGTACTTC,CSARDGDRASYEQYF
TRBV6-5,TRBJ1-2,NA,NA,TGTGCCAGCACCCCTAGGCGGGGGGGCGGCTATGGCTACACCTTC,CASTPRRGGGYGYTF
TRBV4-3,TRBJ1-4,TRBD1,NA,TGCGCCAGCAGCCAAGCGGGGACAGGGGTAGCCGTTACTAATGAAAAACTGTTTTTT,CASSQAGTGVAVTNEKLFF
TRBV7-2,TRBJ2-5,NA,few,TGTGCCAGCAGCCCTAACATGGGGCGAAGGGAGACCCAGTACTTC,CASSPNMGRRETQYF
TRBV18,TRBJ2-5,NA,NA,TGTGCCAGCACCCATGACGGGCAAGAGACCCAGTACTTC,CASTHDGQETQYF
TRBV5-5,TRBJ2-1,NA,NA,TGTGCCAGCAGCTTCATGGGATACAATGAGCAGTTCTTC,CASSFMGYNEQFF
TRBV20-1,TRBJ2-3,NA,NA,TGCAGTGCTAGGTGGCCCGCGGGGTCAGATACGCAGTATTTT,CSARWPAGSDTQYF
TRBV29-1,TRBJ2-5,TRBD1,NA,TGCAGCGTTGAGGCCGGGACAGGGGAAGAGACCCAGTACTTC,CSVEAGTGEETQYF
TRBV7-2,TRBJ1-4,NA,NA,TGTGCCAGCTGCCTAGGTCCCTCAACTAATGAAAAACTGTTTTTT,CASCLGPSTNEKLFF
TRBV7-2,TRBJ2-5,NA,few,TGTGCCAGCAGCTTAGACGCAGCGGCCCAGTACTTC,CASSLDAAAQYF
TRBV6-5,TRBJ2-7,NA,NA,TGTGCCAGCAGTTACTCCGGTTTGGGAGAGTACGAGCAGTACTTC,CASSYSGLGEYEQYF
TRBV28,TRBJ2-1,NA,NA,TGTGCCAGCCTCACGGGGGGCTTCCAGGAGCAGTTCTTC,CASLTGGFQEQFF
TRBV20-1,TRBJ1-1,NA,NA,TGCAGTGCCCGGGGGGGTCACCAGAACACTGAAGCTTTCTTT,CSARGGHQNTEAFF
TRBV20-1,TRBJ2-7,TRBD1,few,TGCAGTGCCCCGGGACAGGGTAATTACGAGCAGTACTTC,CSAPGQGNYEQYF
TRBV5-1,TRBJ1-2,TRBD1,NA,TGCGCCAGCAGCTTTACGGGACAGCCAAGTTCTGATTCTAACTATGGCTACACCTTC,CASSFTGQPSSDSNYGYTF
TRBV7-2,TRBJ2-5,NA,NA,TGTGCCAGCAGCTTCAGGCTAGCCGGACGAGAGACCCAGTACTTC,CASSFRLAGRETQYF
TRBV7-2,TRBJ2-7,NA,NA,TGTGCCAGCAGCTTAGCGAGGGAGAGCTCCTACGAGCAGTACTTC,CASSLARESSYEQYF
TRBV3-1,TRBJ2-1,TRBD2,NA,TGTGCCAGCAGCCAAGACGGGGGCGGGGGGGCTTGGGAGCAGTTCTTC,CASSQDGGGGAWEQFF
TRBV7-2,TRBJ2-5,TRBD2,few,TGTGCCAGCAGGGTAGCGGGCCTCGGGGGGTCCCAGTACTTC,CASRVAGLGGSQYF
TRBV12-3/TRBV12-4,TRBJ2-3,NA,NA,TGTGCCAGCAGTTTGGCGGGTACGCAGTATTTT,CASSLAGTQYF
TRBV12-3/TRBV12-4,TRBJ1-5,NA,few,TGTGCCAGCAGTCGCAAGGTTCGGGGCAATCAGCCCCAGCATTTT,CASSRKVRGNQPQHF
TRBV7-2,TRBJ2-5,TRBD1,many,TGTGCCAGCAGCCAAACAGGGGGCTCGGAGACCCAGTACTTC,CASSQTGGSETQYF
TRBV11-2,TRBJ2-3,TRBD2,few,TGTGCCAGCAGCTCAACCCGACTAGCAGGCACAGATACGCAGTATTTT,CASSSTRLAGTDTQYF